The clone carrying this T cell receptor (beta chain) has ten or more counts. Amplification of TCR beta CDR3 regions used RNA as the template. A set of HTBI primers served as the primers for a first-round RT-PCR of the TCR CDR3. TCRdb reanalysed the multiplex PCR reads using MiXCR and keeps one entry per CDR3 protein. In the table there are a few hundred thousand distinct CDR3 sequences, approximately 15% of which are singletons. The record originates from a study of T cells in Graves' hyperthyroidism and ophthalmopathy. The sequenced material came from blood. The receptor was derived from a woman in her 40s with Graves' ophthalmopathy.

The CDR3 loop is CASSARRRTGVNTGELFF. For the CDR3, the DNA is TGTGCCAGCAGCGCCCGCCGACGGACAGGGGTGAACACCGGGGAGCTGTTTTTT. The chain employs TRBV11-2 and TRBJ2-2; 9 positions match TRBD1. This CDR3 contains 18 residues. Germline CDR1 and CDR2: SGHAT and FQNNGV. Trimming took 5 bases from V and 1 from J; bases not matched to a gene: 11.